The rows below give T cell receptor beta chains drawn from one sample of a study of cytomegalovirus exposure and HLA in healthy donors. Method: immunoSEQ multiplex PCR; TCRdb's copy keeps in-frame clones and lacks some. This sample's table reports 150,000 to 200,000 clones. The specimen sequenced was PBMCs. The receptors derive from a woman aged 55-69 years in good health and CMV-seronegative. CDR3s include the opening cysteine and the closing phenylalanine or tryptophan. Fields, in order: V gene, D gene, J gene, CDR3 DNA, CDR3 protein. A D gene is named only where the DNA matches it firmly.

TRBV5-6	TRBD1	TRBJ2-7	TGTGCCAGCAGTCGCCCACTGGGGACAGGGAACCACGAGCAGTACTTC	CASSRPLGTGNHEQYF
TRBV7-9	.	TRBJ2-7	TGTGCCAGCAGCACAGGGACGGAGCCCTACGAGCAGTACTTC	CASSTGTEPYEQYF
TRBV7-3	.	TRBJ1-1	TGTGCCAGCAGCTTATTGGGCAACACTGAAGCTTTCTTT	CASSLLGNTEAFF
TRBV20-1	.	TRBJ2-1	TGCAGTGCCCATACGGGGAATGAGCAGTTCTTC	CSAHTGNEQFF
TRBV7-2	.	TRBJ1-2	TGTGCCAGCAGCTTAAATCCGCGCTCGGGCTATGGCTACACCTTC	CASSLNPRSGYGYTF
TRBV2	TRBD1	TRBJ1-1	TGTGCCAGCGGATCCAGGGGGCGGAACACTGAAGCTTTCTTT	CASGSRGRNTEAFF
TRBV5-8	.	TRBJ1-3	TGTGCCAGCAGCGTACCTTTAGACAGGCTAAACTCTGGAAACACCATATATTTT	CASSVPLDRLNSGNTIYF
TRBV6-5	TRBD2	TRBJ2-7	TGTGCCAGCCGGAGGACTAGCGGGAGCTCCTACGAGCAGTACTTC	CASRRTSGSSYEQYF
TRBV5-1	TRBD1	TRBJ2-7	TGCGCCAGCAGCTTGGACAGGGGGCAGTACTTC	CASSLDRGQYF
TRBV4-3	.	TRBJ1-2	TGCGCCAGCAGCCAGGATTTCGGAGTTGCATATGGCTACACCTTC	CASSQDFGVAYGYTF
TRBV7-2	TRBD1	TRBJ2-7	TGTGCCAGCAGCTTAGGATGGGACAGGGGGTATTCTGAGCAGTACTTC	CASSLGWDRGYSEQYF
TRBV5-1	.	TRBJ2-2	TGCGCCAGCAGCTTGATCAGGTCTACGACCGGGGAGCTGTTTTTT	CASSLIRSTTGELFF
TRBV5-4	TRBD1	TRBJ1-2	TGTGCCAGCAGCTCAAAGGACAGGGGATTATATGGCTACACCTTC	CASSSKDRGLYGYTF
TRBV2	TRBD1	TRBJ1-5	TGTGCCAGCAGTGTACAGGGGGGGCAGCCCCAGCATTTT	CASSVQGGQPQHF
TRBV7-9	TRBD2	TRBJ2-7	TGTGCCAGCAGCTTATACGGGAGGGCCCCAGAATCCTACGAGCAGTACTTC	CASSLYGRAPESYEQYF
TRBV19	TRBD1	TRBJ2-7	TGTGCCAGTACCCGGGACAGGAGCTCCTACGAGCAGTACTTC	CASTRDRSSYEQYF
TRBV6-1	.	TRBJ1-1	TGTGCCAGCAGTGATCGAGGGGGAAACACTGAAGCTTTCTTT	CASSDRGGNTEAFF
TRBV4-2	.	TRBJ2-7	TGTGCCAGCAGCCTCGGCGGTAGCTCCTCCTACGAGCAGTACTTC	CASSLGGSSSYEQYF
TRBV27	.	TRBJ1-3	TGTGCCAGCAGTTCCAGGGGCTCTGGAAACACCATATATTTT	CASSSRGSGNTIYF
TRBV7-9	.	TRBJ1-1	TGTGCCAGCAGCTTAGTGGCAGACACTGAAGCTTTCTTT	CASSLVADTEAFF
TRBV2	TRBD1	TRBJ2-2	TGTGCCAGCAGATCTGGACAGGGGAGGAGCACCGGGGAGCTGTTTTTT	CASRSGQGRSTGELFF
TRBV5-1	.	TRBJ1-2	TGCGCCAGCAGCTCCGGAGACAGCCGGACCTATGGCTACACCTTC	CASSSGDSRTYGYTF
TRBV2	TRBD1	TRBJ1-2	TGTGCCAGCAGCGGACAGGGGAAACGGCTCTATGGCTACACCTTC	CASSGQGKRLYGYTF
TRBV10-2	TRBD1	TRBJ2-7	TGCGCCAGCACCCCGGGACAGGGGTACGAGCAGTACTTC	CASTPGQGYEQYF
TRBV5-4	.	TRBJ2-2	TGTGCCAGCAGCCTCGAGGGAGCCGGGGAGCTGTTTTTT	CASSLEGAGELFF
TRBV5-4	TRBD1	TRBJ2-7	TGTGCCAGCAGCCCCCGACAGGGTGGGCCTGCCGACGAGCAGTACTTC	CASSPRQGGPADEQYF
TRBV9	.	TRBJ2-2	TGTGCCAGCAGCGTAGTCACGGGGTTGGGCACCGGGGAGCTGTTTTTT	CASSVVTGLGTGELFF
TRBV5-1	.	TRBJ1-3	TGCGCCAGCCGACAGAGCTCTGGAAACACCATATATTTT	CASRQSSGNTIYF
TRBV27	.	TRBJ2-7	TGTGCCAGCAGTTTAAACAGGATACCCTACGAGCAGTACTTC	CASSLNRIPYEQYF
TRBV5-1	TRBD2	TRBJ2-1	TGCGCCAGCAGCCCGTCCGGGGGGGGAGACGGTGAGCAGTTCTTC	CASSPSGGGDGEQFF
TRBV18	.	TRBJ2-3	TGTGCCAGCTCACCTCTTGGTAGCGTTGCTGTAACAGATACGCAGTATTTT	CASSPLGSVAVTDTQYF
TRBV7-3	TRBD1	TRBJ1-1	TGTGCCAAGGGACAGGGAGTTTGGACTGAAGCTTTCTTT	CAKGQGVWTEAFF
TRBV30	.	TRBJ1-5	TGTGCCTGGAGTTCAGACAGAATCTCGTCTAATCATCAGCCCCAGCATTTT	CAWSSDRISSNHQPQHF
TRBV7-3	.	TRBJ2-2	TGTGCCAGCAGCACCATGGGGGCAGATACCGGGGAGCTGTTTTTT	CASSTMGADTGELFF
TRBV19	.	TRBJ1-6	TGTGCCAGTAGTATGAAACCTTTTGGCGGTAATTCACCCCTCCACTTT	CASSMKPFGGNSPLHF
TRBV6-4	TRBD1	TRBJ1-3	TGTGCCAGCAGTGACGAGGGACAGGGGCATTTCTCTGGAAACACCATATATTTT	CASSDEGQGHFSGNTIYF
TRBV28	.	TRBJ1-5	TGTGCCAGCAGTTTACAGGTCCTGAATCAGCCCCAGCATTTT	CASSLQVLNQPQHF